The rows below give T cell receptor beta chains drawn from one sample of a study of technical replicates of blood from a handful of donors. Produced via immunoSEQ multiplex PCR; TCRdb's table is partial and in-frame only. The repertoire holds 75,000 to 100,000 clones, around nine tenths seen once, with approximately 0.3% in the top ten. The sequencing sample was made of T cells isolated from PBMCs. These receptors all stem from a human donor in good health. The CDR3 runs from the conserved cysteine through the conserved F or W. D genes are given only for firm matches. Expanded clones get a size class; other rows say once, few or many, or leave the size out.

j_call d_call clone_size v_call cdr3_nt cdr3_aa
TRBJ2-1 TRBD2 . TRBV19 TGTGCCAGTCGATTAGCGGGAGGATACAATGAGCAGTTCTTC CASRLAGGYNEQFF
TRBJ1-4 . few TRBV18 TGTGCCAGCTCACCACCTTTACGGACTACCAAGCCTCATAATGAAAAACTGTTTTTT CASSPPLRTTKPHNEKLFF
TRBJ2-1 TRBD2 few TRBV6-4 TGTGCCAGCAGTGACGGGCTAGCGGGAGGGCAGTTCTTC CASSDGLAGGQFF
TRBJ2-7 TRBD1 . TRBV4-1 TGCGCCAGCAGCCAGGTGGGACAGGGGGCCTACGAGCAGTACTTC CASSQVGQGAYEQYF
TRBJ2-7 . . TRBV5-1 TGCGCCAGCAGCTTTGGCCAGGACAACGAGCAGTACTTC CASSFGQDNEQYF
TRBJ1-2 TRBD1 . TRBV5-6 TGTGCCAGCAGCTTGGCCGACAGGGGTCTAGGCGGCTACACCTTC CASSLADRGLGGYTF
TRBJ1-6 . . TRBV7-9 TGTGCCAGCAGGTCCCAAACAGGTGGTTTTTGGTCACCCCTCCACTTT CASRSQTGGFWSPLHF
TRBJ2-2 TRBD1 . TRBV5-1 TGCGCCAGCACCGGGACAGGGGTCACCGGGGAGCTGTTTTTT CASTGTGVTGELFF
TRBJ2-7 . once TRBV4-1 TGCGCCAGCAGCCAAGTGAATCCTACGGAGCAGTACTTC CASSQVNPTEQYF
TRBJ2-3 . . TRBV29-1 TGCAGCGCAGGAGGGGGGGGAGTTATAACAGATACGCAGTATTTT CSAGGGGVITDTQYF
TRBJ2-1 TRBD1 . TRBV7-9 TGTGCCAGCAGCCCCGGACAGGGTAGGACGGCTGAGCAGTTCTTC CASSPGQGRTAEQFF
TRBJ2-7 . once TRBV25-1 TGTGCCAGCTCCGAAGCGGACCACTACGAGCAGTACTTC CASSEADHYEQYF
TRBJ2-5 . . TRBV28 TGTGCCAGCAGTTTATGGAGTCAAGAGACCCAGTACTTC CASSLWSQETQYF
TRBJ2-7 TRBD2 . TRBV4-1 TGCGCCAGCAGCCACGTCGGGGGGAGCTCCAGGGAGCAGTACTTC CASSHVGGSSREQYF
TRBJ1-1 . . TRBV14 TGTGCCAGCAGCGAGTTACCAGGGTACACTGAAGCTTTCTTT CASSELPGYTEAFF
TRBJ1-2 TRBD1 . TRBV15 TGTGCCACCAGCAGCCCCCCTCAGGGGGGCTATGGCTACACCTTC CATSSPPQGGYGYTF
TRBJ2-7 . . TRBV7-9 TGTGCCAGCAGCCCGACAGTGACTTCCTACGAGCAGTACTTC CASSPTVTSYEQYF
TRBJ1-2 . . TRBV7-9 TGTGCCAGCAGCTTAGTTGACACAGGCTATGGCTACACCTTC CASSLVDTGYGYTF
TRBJ2-7 TRBD2 once TRBV7-9 TGTGCCAGCAGCTTAATCGCGGGAGGGCCCTACGAGCAGTACTTC CASSLIAGGPYEQYF
TRBJ2-7 . . TRBV27 TGTGCCAGCAGTTTACTCCGTGGAGGGAGCGGCGAGCAGTACTTC CASSLLRGGSGEQYF
TRBJ1-1 . . TRBV6-1 TGTGCCAGTGGGACATGGCCCTACGCGGGCACTGAAGCTTTCTTT CASGTWPYAGTEAFF
TRBJ1-1 . . TRBV6-1 TGTGCCAGCAGGTCCAAGGACAGAAACACTGAAGCTTTCTTT CASRSKDRNTEAFF
TRBJ2-5 TRBD1 once TRBV10-3 TGTGCCATCAGGCCGACAGGGGAAGAGACCCAGTACTTC CAIRPTGEETQYF
TRBJ1-6 TRBD1 . TRBV5-1 TGCGCCAGCAGCAAAAGGACAGGGGGCGCGGGAAATTCACCCCTCCACTTT CASSKRTGGAGNSPLHF
TRBJ2-3 TRBD2 . TRBV27 TGTGCCAGCAGTTTTACCAAAGCGGGAGGGCCCTCAGATACGCAGTATTTT CASSFTKAGGPSDTQYF
TRBJ2-7 . once TRBV11-3 TGTGCCAGCAGCTTAGTCACCTACGAGCAGTACTTC CASSLVTYEQYF
TRBJ1-1 TRBD1 . TRBV28 TGTGCCAGCAGTAATGGACAGGACACTGAAGCTTTCTTT CASSNGQDTEAFF
TRBJ2-5 . once TRBV4-1 TGCGCCAGCAGCCAAGTAATTTTTCGAGAGACCCAGTACTTC CASSQVIFRETQYF
TRBJ2-7 . once TRBV15 TGTGCCACCAGCAGAGATCGGGATATTTCATACGAGCAGTACTTC CATSRDRDISYEQYF
TRBJ1-1 TRBD1 . TRBV19 TGTGCCAGTAGTACCCCCCCGACAGGGCGAGGGACTGAAGCTTTCTTT CASSTPPTGRGTEAFF
TRBJ1-1 . . TRBV5-5 TGTGCCAGCAGCTCGCCCAGTTCGAACACTGAAGCTTTCTTT CASSSPSSNTEAFF
TRBJ2-3 . once TRBV14 TGTGCCAGCAGCCAAGATGAGACTACAGATACGCAGTATTTT CASSQDETTDTQYF
TRBJ1-5 . . TRBV30 TGTGCTTCAGGGGTCGATCAGCCCCAGCATTTT CASGVDQPQHF
TRBJ2-7 . . TRBV6-5 TGTGCCAGCAAGGCTGGGCCTAACTACGAGCAGTACTTC CASKAGPNYEQYF
TRBJ2-1 TRBD1 . TRBV5-6 TGTGCCAGCAGCTTAAGGGGGCTAGGGTTCTTC CASSLRGLGFF
TRBJ2-1 . . TRBV6-1 TGTGCCAGCATTTTCCGGGCCGGACAATACAATGAGCAGTTCTTC CASIFRAGQYNEQFF
TRBJ2-5 . . TRBV6-6 TGTGCCAGCAGTACTACTCAAGAGACCCAGTACTTC CASSTTQETQYF
TRBJ1-1 TRBD1 few TRBV7-9 TGTGCCAGCAGCTTAGCGGGACAGGGGGGTGAAGCTTTCTTT CASSLAGQGGEAFF
TRBJ1-1 . once TRBV29-1 TGCAGCGTTGTAAATAAACGGGAAAGTTTGAACACTGAAGCTTTCTTT CSVVNKRESLNTEAFF
TRBJ1-2 . . TRBV6-1 TGTGCCAGCAGTGGGGGGGGGTTTCGTTATGGCTACACCTTC CASSGGGFRYGYTF
TRBJ1-2 . many TRBV28 TGTGCCAGCAGTTCTAACTGGTACTATGGCTACACCTTC CASSSNWYYGYTF
TRBJ1-3 . . TRBV5-1 TGCGCCAGCAGCTTGGCCGGCGGGCGCTCTGGAAACACCATATATTTT CASSLAGGRSGNTIYF
TRBJ2-3 . . TRBV9 TGTGCCAGCAGCGGGGACCAGGAGGGGGCTACTGCAGATACGCAGTATTTT CASSGDQEGATADTQYF
TRBJ2-7 TRBD2 medium-sized TRBV9 TGTGCCAGCAGCGTAGCTGGCGGGGGGGGCTACGAGCAGTACTTC CASSVAGGGGYEQYF
TRBJ1-1 TRBD1 . TRBV29-1 TGCAGCTCTGCGACAGGGGGCAACACTGAAGCTTTCTTT CSSATGGNTEAFF
TRBJ1-1 . once TRBV30 TGTGCCTTCGGGGGGGGAAACACTGAAGCTTTCTTT CAFGGGNTEAFF
TRBJ1-2 TRBD1 . TRBV19 TGTGCCAGCGCGGTGGGGGACAGGCCAACTATTGGGGATGGCTACACCTTC CASAVGDRPTIGDGYTF
TRBJ2-7 . . TRBV27 TGTGCCAGCAGTTTATCGAGGTACTACGAGCAGTACTTC CASSLSRYYEQYF
TRBJ1-4 . . TRBV29-1 TGCAGCGTTTCGGGCAGGGTTAATGAAAAACTGTTTTTT CSVSGRVNEKLFF
TRBJ2-7 . . TRBV7-9 TGTGCCAGCAGCTTAACGCAGGGGACCACCTACGAGCAGTACTTC CASSLTQGTTYEQYF
TRBJ2-1 . once TRBV7-9 TGTGCCAGCAGCCCGACACAGAACCATGAGCAGTTCTTC CASSPTQNHEQFF
TRBJ1-1 . few TRBV10-1 TGCGCCAGCAGCCGTGACTTGAACACTGAAGCTTTCTTT CASSRDLNTEAFF